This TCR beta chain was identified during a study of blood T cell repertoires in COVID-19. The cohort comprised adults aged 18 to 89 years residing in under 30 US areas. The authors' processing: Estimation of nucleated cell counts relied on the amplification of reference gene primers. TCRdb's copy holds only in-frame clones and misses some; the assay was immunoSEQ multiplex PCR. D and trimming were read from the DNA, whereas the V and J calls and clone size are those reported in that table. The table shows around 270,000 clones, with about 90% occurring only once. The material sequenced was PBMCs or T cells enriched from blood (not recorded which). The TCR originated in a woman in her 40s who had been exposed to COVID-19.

The CDR3: CASSLGHSLFAGSPLHF. CDR3 bases: TGCGCCAGCAGCTTGGGGCACAGCCTGTTTGCCGGCTCACCCCTCCACTTT. The J gene is TRBJ1-6, the V gene TRBV5-1; no clear D gene. The CDR3 has 17 residues. V was shortened by 0 bases and J by 10 bases, with 20 bases between the two germline ends. Germline loops: CDR1 SGHRS, CDR2 YFSETQ.